This TCR beta chain was recorded in a study of preoperative IRX-2 immunotherapy in early breast cancer. The treatment is: preoperative locoregional IRX-2 cytokine immunotherapy. Preoperative locoregional IRX-2 cytokine immunotherapy was tested in the phase Ib source study. Measured with immunoSEQ multiplex PCR; TCRdb has only the in-frame clones, and not every one. The table records under 3,000 clones, roughly 82% of them present only once. Trimming shortened V by 6 bases and J by 5 bases, and 15 bases separated the two germline ends. This CDR3 has 14 amino acids. Germline-derived CDR1 and CDR2 are MGHRA and YSYEKL.

The sequenced sample was tumor tissue, obtained after IRX-2 immunotherapy. The TCR originated in a human donor with breast cancer. This rearrangement joins TRBV4-1 to TRBJ2-3, with D possibly being TRBD2 (6 bases). Here the CDR3 DNA reads TGCGCCAGCAGTAGGGGAAACGGGGGAGATACGCAGTATTTT. Encoded protein: CASSRGNGGDTQYF.